The clone carrying this T cell receptor (beta chain) was detected many times. Its target is not known. cDNA synthesis was performed by 5'RACE with 10-nucleotide random UMIs. The yield of each sequencing run was over 170 million TCR-beta sequences from 15-18 subjects. Via MiXCR, TCRdb re-called the 5' RACE reads, giving one row per CDR3 protein. Among 40,000 to 50,000 distinct CDR3 sequences, around 10% were seen once, and the ten largest hold approximately 21%. This CDR3 has 19 amino acids. V gave up 5 bases and J gave up 0 bases; unmatched junction bases: 16. CDR1 and CDR2 (germline): SGHTA, FQGNSA. The sample is drawn from a study of neurological immune-mediated disorders. The study, taken as a whole, reports: Expanded clones shared no identical CDR3 amino acid sequences across subjects, which suggested private TCR-beta repertoires in all groups.

The chain joins TRBV7-2 to TRBJ1-1; 9 nucleotides line up with TRBD1. This clonotype originated in a woman between 35 and 50 years old with HTLV-1-associated myelopathy (HAM/TSP). The sample taken for sequencing was PBMCs. The CDR3 loop reads CASSPSGQGMVAMNTEAFF. CDR3 DNA: TGTGCCAGCAGCCCGTCGGGACAGGGAATGGTCGCCATGAACACTGAAGCTTTCTTT.